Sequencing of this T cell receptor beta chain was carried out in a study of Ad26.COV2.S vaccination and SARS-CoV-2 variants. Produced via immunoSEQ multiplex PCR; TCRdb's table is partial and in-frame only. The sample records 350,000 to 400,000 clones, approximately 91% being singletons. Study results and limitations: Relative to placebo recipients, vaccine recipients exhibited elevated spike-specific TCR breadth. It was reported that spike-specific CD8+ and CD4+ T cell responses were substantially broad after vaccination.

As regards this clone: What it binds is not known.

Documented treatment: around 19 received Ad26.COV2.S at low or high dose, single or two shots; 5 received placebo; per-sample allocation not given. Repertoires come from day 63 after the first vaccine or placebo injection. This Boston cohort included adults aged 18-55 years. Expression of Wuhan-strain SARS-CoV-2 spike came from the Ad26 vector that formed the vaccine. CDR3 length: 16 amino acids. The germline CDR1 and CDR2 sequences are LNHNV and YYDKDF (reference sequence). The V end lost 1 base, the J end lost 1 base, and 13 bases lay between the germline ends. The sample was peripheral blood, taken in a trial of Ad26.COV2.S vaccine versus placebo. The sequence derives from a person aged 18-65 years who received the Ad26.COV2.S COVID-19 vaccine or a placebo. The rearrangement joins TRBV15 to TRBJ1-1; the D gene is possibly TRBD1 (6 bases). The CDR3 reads CATSRGIQGPNTEAFF. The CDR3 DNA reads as TGTGCCACCAGCAGAGGGATACAGGGACCGAACACTGAAGCTTTCTTT.